The 30 T cell receptor beta chains presented below share a single source sample, sequenced in a study of blood T cell repertoires in COVID-19. Data came from immunoSEQ multiplex PCR; TCRdb stores just in-frame clones and leaves some out. This table holds some 190,000 clones, less than 90% found once. The specimen was peripheral blood. The receptors here all came from a human donor in a cohort sampled during active COVID-19.

The J gene is TRBJ2-3, the V gene TRBV24-1, with unresolved D. This CDR3 is built from 11 residues. V was clipped by 8 bases and J by 5 bases, with 7 bases between them. Germline V gene data show CDR1 as KGHDR and CDR2 as SFDVKD. The CDR3 sequence: CATKLGDTQYF. The CDR3 DNA follows: TGTGCCACCAAGCTAGGAGATACGCAGTATTTT.

This chain joins TRBV29-1 and TRBJ2-4; D may be TRBD1 (6 bases). Per the germline V gene, CDR1 is SQVTM and CDR2 is ANQGSEA. V was trimmed by 3 bases and J by 5 bases, leaving 8 bases between them. The CDR3 loop spans 12 amino acids. The CDR3 protein is CSVDPGENIQYF. The CDR3 bases are TGCAGCGTTGATCCAGGGGAAAACATTCAGTACTTC.

In its sample, this clone was seen a few times. The chain is built from TRBV6-5 and TRBJ1-2; 7 bases match TRBD1. The germline V gene encodes CDR1 MNHEY and CDR2 SVGAGI. Losses at the gene ends were 7 bases for V and 2 bases for J; bases not matched to a gene: 4. The CDR3 spans 13 residues. CDR3 residues: CASTGQRNYGYTF. The CDR3, as DNA: TGTGCCAGCACGGGACAGAGAAACTATGGCTACACCTTC.

The chain links TRBV5-6 to TRBJ1-2; a weak D match, TRBD1 (6 bases). The CDR3 loop spans 14 amino acids. Per germline, CDR1 SGHDT and CDR2 YYEEEE. V lost 0 bases and J 4 bases, leaving 10 bases between the germline ends. In DNA form, the CDR3 reads TGTGCCAGCAGCTTGGGCGGGGGCCTCTATGGCTACACCTTC. This gives the protein CASSLGGGLYGYTF.

V and J are TRBV28 and TRBJ2-1, with 8 bases lining up with TRBD1. J gave up 10 bases and V 5 bases, and 10 bases lay outside the gene matches. Per the germline V gene, CDR1 is MDHEN and CDR2 is SYDVKM. CDR3 size: 14 residues. CDR3 coding DNA: TGTGCCAGCAGTCCTTCGACAGGGGTCGGGGAGCAGTTCTTC. Translating gives CASSPSTGVGEQFF.

The chain has TRBV3-1 (or the pseudogene TRBV3-2) and TRBJ2-6; 10 nucleotides line up with TRBD1. Germline trimming cut 8 bases from V and 2 bases from J; bases unmatched to any gene: 3. The CDR3 totals 15 residues. Germline V lookup: CDR1 LGHDT, CDR2 YNNKEL (reference sequence). CDR3 nucleotide sequence: TGTGCCAGCGGGACAGGGGAACCTGGGGCCAACGTCCTGACTTTC. Translation gives CASGTGEPGANVLTF.

The gene calls are TRBV24-1 and TRBJ1-1; TRBD1 might be the D (5 bases). The germline CDR1 and CDR2 sequences are KGHDR and SFDVKD. The CDR3 extends over 14 amino acids. V lost 7 bases, J lost 3 bases, and 14 bases lay in between. The CDR3 DNA sequence: TGTGCCACCAGACCCAGGGATTTTGACACTGAAGCTTTCTTT. Translated: CATRPRDFDTEAFF.

The chain links TRBV3-1 (or the pseudogene TRBV3-2) to TRBJ2-7; a weak D match, TRBD1 (5 bases). Germline V gene sequence: CDR1 LGHDT, CDR2 YNNKEL (reference sequence). This CDR3 region has 15 residues. V was trimmed by 4 bases and J by 4 bases, leaving 17 bases between them. CDR3 amino acids: CASSLGHGSRYEQYF. The CDR3 region has the DNA TGTGCCAGCAGCCTCGGACACGGATCCAGGTACGAGCAGTACTTC.

Points on this clone: An end of the junction does not agree with germline; a read error may underlie this. The rearrangement uses TRBV7-7 and TRBJ2-3; possible D gene TRBD2, 5 bases. Germline V lookup: CDR1 SSHAT, CDR2 FNYEAQ (reference sequence). The length of the CDR3 is 16 residues. As DNA, the CDR3 is TGTGCTAGCAGCTTTCCAATACTAGTAGGGACAGATACGCAGTATTTT. It codes for CASSFPILVGTDTQYF.

The chain uses TRBV6-1 and TRBJ1-2, with no clear D. The CDR3 covers 15 residues. Trimming left V 3 bases short and J 2 bases short, with 13 bases between. The V gene's germline CDR1 is MNHNS and CDR2 SASEGT. Here the CDR3 reads CASSEVTRRNYGYTF. As DNA, the CDR3 is TGTGCCAGCAGTGAGGTGACAAGAAGAAACTATGGCTACACCTTC.

The rearrangement links TRBV19 to TRBJ1-1, with 10 bases aligning to TRBD1. The CDR3 spans 14 residues. The germline V gene has CDR1 LNHDA and CDR2 SQIVND (reference sequence). V lost 4 bases to trimming and J lost 2 bases; unmatched junction nucleotides: 1. DNA for the CDR3: TGTGCCAGTAGTAAGACAGGGGGCAACACTGAAGCTTTCTTT. Translating it yields CASSKTGGNTEAFF.

The V gene is TRBV4-1, the J gene TRBJ2-7, with 7 bases matching TRBD1. Per germline, CDR1 MGHRA and CDR2 YSYEKL. The V segment lost 1 base and the J segment 2 bases; nucleotides outside the gene matches: 2. This CDR3 is 14 amino acids long. This CDR3 reads CASSQGDSTYEQYF. The CDR3, as DNA: TGCGCCAGCAGCCAAGGGGACAGCACCTACGAGCAGTACTTC.

The CDR3 is CASSLGLVPDTQYF. The CDR3 nucleotides are TGTGCCAGCAGCCTTGGACTAGTGCCAGATACGCAGTATTTT. The V gene is TRBV7-3, the J gene TRBJ2-3; 7 nucleotides line up with TRBD2. CDR3 length: 14 amino acids. V was pared by 5 bases and J by 4 bases, with 6 bases of the junction left unmatched. Per germline, CDR1 SGHTA and CDR2 FQGTGA.

This clone was seen a single time. The genes are TRBV29-1 and TRBJ1-3; D unclear. V was trimmed by 8 bases and J by 4 bases, leaving 18 bases between them. The CDR3 extends over 14 amino acids. Germline values: CDR1 SQVTM, CDR2 ANQGSEA. CDR3 amino acids: CSHTSDSMGNTIYF. The DNA of the CDR3 is TGCAGCCATACCTCGGACTCAATGGGAAACACCATATATTTT.

CDR3 amino acids: CASSEVSGSGNTIYF. The CDR3 region has the DNA TGTGCCAGCAGTGAGGTTTCAGGCTCTGGAAACACCATATATTTT. This chain uses TRBV6-1 with TRBJ1-3; D is uncertain. Trimming left V 3 bases short and J 0 bases short, with 9 bases between. CDR3 length: 15 residues. CDR1 and CDR2 from the germline V gene are MNHNS and SASEGT.

This sequence joins TRBV5-1 and TRBJ2-2; 9 nucleotides agree with TRBD1. J lost 5 bases, V lost 1 base, and 6 bases had no gene match. The CDR3 extends over 16 amino acids. Germline V CDR1 and CDR2: SGHRS, YFSETQ. Here the CDR3 DNA reads TGCGCCAGCAGCTTGACAGGGGGCTCCATTACCGGGGAGCTGTTTTTT. It codes for CASSLTGGSITGELFF.

The chain links TRBV5-4 to TRBJ2-7; D perhaps matches TRBD2 (6 bases). CDR1 and CDR2 from the germline V gene are SGHNT and YYREEE (reference sequence). This CDR3 has 15 residues. Trimming took off 3 bases at V and 1 base at J, with 14 bases between the two ends. The CDR3 loop is CASSWGDPRSYEQYF. In DNA form, the CDR3 reads TGTGCCAGCAGCTGGGGGGACCCGCGGTCCTACGAGCAGTACTTC.

J is TRBJ2-6 and V is TRBV24-1; perhaps TRBD2 as D (6 bases). Germline V CDR1 and CDR2: KGHDR, SFDVKD. CDR3 size: 16 residues. The germline V and J ends were trimmed by 3 bases and 1 base, with 9 bases remaining between them. The chain's CDR3 is CATSDMGGSGANVLTF. The CDR3 DNA reads TGTGCCACCAGTGATATGGGGGGATCTGGGGCCAACGTCCTGACTTTC.

The chain combines TRBV6-6 with TRBJ2-1; 8 bases map to TRBD1. Germline V gene data show CDR1 as MNHNY and CDR2 as SVGAGI (reference sequence). J lost 4 bases, V lost 6 bases, and 5 bases had no gene match. This CDR3 contains 14 residues. CDR3 residues: CASRMGQAYNEQFF. The CDR3 DNA sequence: TGTGCCAGCAGGATGGGACAGGCATACAATGAGCAGTTCTTC.

The rearrangement uses TRBV12-3 or TRBV12-4 and TRBJ2-1; D is unclear. This CDR3 contains 13 residues. V lost 3 bases and J lost 6, with 9 bases in between. The DNA of the CDR3 is TGTGCCAGCAGTTTGGCCAGATTCAATGAGCAGTTCTTC. Protein product: CASSLARFNEQFF.

On this clone itself: This specimen includes other DNA sequences encoding the same CDR3. The chain couples TRBV2 to TRBJ2-5; tentative D call: TRBD2 (6 bases). Germline V gene lookup returns CDR1 SNHLY and CDR2 FYNNEI. Trimming shortened V by 9 bases and J by 5 bases, and 7 bases separated the two germline ends. The CDR3 length is 10 residues. The CDR3 loop reads CASGRETQYF. CDR3 DNA: TGTGCCAGTGGGAGGGAGACCCAGTACTTC.

The chain links TRBV7-2 to TRBJ1-1; possible D gene TRBD1, 6 bases. Germline loops: CDR1 SGHTA, CDR2 FQGNSA. This CDR3 has 14 residues. V lost 3 bases to trimming and J lost 6 bases, with 14 bases between them. As DNA, the CDR3 is TGTGCCAGCAGCTTCCAGGGGATTGGGTCTGAAGCTTTCTTT. This codes for CASSFQGIGSEAFF.

The gene calls are TRBV3-1 (or the pseudogene TRBV3-2) and TRBJ2-2; TRBD2 might be the D (6 bases). Germline V gene data show CDR1 as LGHDT and CDR2 as YNNKEL (reference sequence). The V end lost 2 bases, the J end lost 4 bases, and 32 bases lay between the germline ends. The CDR3 length is 22 residues. The CDR3: CASSQTSGYTGERVLGTGELFF. Here the CDR3 DNA reads TGTGCCAGCAGCCAAACTTCGGGGTACACCGGGGAGCGGGTCCTGGGCACCGGGGAGCTGTTTTTT.

The chain recombines TRBV7-8 with TRBJ1-1; 8 bases fit TRBD1. The CDR3 spans 14 residues. The germline V gene has CDR1 SGHVS and CDR2 FQNEAQ. Trimming removed 5 bases from V and 1 base from J; junction bases left unmatched: 3. The CDR3 DNA reads as TGTGCCAGCAGCCCCGACAGGGGGAACACTGAAGCTTTCTTT. Translation: CASSPDRGNTEAFF.

This sequence joins TRBV5-1 and TRBJ2-2; D perhaps matches TRBD1 (6 bases). Looked up from germline, CDR1 is SGHRS and CDR2 is YFSETQ. The V end was cut by 4 bases, the J end by 0 bases, with 13 bases between. The CDR3 runs to 16 residues. CDR3 coding DNA: TGCGCCAGCAGCCAGACAGGACGGGCGAACACCGGGGAGCTGTTTTTT. Protein: CASSQTGRANTGELFF.

V gene TRBV7-8 combines with J gene TRBJ1-2; TRBD1 agrees at 9 bases. V lost 5 bases and J lost 4; bases outside the gene matches: 5. Germline-derived CDR1 and CDR2 are SGHVS and FQNEAQ. The CDR3 loop spans 14 amino acids. In nucleotides, the CDR3 is TGTGCCAGCAGCCAGGGACAGGGTTTCTATGGCTACACCTTC. Amino acids: CASSQGQGFYGYTF.

The rearrangement links TRBV5-1 to TRBJ1-2; 9 bases map to TRBD1. The junction had 13 bases not matched to a gene; V was cut back by 3 bases and J by 7 bases. This CDR3 region has 16 residues. Germline CDR1 and CDR2: SGHRS and YFSETQ. The CDR3 nucleotides are TGCGCCAGCAGCTCTGGGACAGGGAGGACCGGCGGTGGCTACACCTTC. It encodes CASSSGTGRTGGGYTF.

This clone was detected only a few times. The chain links TRBV10-3 to TRBJ1-1; D unclear. Trimming took 4 bases from V and 7 from J, leaving 10 bases between them. The CDR3 is 12 amino acids. Per the germline V gene, CDR1 is ENHRY and CDR2 is SYGVKD. CDR3 loop: CAISGMSGEAFF. Written as DNA, the CDR3 is TGTGCCATCAGTGGAATGTCGGGTGAAGCTTTCTTT.

This clone was observed a few times. V and J are TRBV7-9 and TRBJ2-5; 10 nucleotides match TRBD2. CDR3 length equals 16 residues. Germline V gives CDR1 SEHNR, CDR2 FQNEAQ (reference sequence). V shed 1 base, J shed 0 bases, and the junction held 2 bases outside the gene matches. The CDR3 reads CASSLVGTSDQETQYF. CDR3 sequence (DNA): TGTGCCAGCAGCTTAGTAGGGACTAGCGACCAAGAGACCCAGTACTTC.

The V and J genes are TRBV14 and TRBJ1-2, with D hard to call. The CDR3 length is 15 residues. V shed 1 base and J shed 0 bases, with 9 bases lying between them. CDR1 is SGHDN and CDR2 is FVKESK in the germline V gene. The CDR3 nucleotides read TGTGCCAGCAGCCAAGCGCGGGATACTAACTATGGCTACACCTTC. Translating it yields CASSQARDTNYGYTF.